This TCR beta chain was obtained from a study of T cell changes during pregnancy in multiple sclerosis. Profiling relied on immunoSEQ multiplex PCR, and the TCRdb table lists in-frame clones only, not all of them. The table includes almost 20,000 clones, around 89% detected once. The CDR3 has 15 residues. In germline, CDR1 is MNHEY, CDR2 SMNVEV (reference sequence). Between the trimmed V and J ends, which lost 8 bases and 0 bases, there was a span of 16 bases. The V and J genes are TRBV27 and TRBJ1-1; D gene unclear. The sample in question was CD8+ T cells from peripheral blood mononuclear cells, obtained in the second trimester of pregnancy. This receptor was taken from a female donor in good health, enrolled as a control in a pregnancy study. The chain's CDR3 is CASGLIGFMNTEAFF. CDR3 sequence (DNA): TGTGCCAGCGGACTGATCGGATTTATGAACACTGAAGCTTTCTTT.